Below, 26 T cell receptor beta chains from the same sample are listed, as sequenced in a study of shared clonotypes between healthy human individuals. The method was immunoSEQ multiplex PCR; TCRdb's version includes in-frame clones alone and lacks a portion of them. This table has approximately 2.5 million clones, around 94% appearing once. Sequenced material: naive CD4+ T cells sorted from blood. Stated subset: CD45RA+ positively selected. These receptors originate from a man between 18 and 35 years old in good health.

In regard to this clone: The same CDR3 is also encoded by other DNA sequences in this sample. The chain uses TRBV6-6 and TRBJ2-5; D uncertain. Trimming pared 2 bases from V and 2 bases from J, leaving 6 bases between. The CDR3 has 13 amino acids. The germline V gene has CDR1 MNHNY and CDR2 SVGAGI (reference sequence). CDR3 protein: CASSYLGQETQYF. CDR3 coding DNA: TGTGCCAGCAGTTACCTGGGACAAGAGACCCAGTACTTC.

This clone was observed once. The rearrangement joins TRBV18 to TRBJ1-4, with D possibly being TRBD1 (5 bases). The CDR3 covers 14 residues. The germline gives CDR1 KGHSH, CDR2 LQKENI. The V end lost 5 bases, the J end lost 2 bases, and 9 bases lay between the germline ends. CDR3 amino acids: CASSSTETNEKLFF. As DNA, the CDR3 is TGTGCCAGCTCATCGACAGAGACTAATGAAAAACTGTTTTTT.

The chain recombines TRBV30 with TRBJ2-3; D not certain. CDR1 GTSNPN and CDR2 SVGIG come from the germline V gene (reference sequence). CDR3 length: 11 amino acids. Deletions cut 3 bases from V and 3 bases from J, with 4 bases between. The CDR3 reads CAWRETDTQYF. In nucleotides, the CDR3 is TGTGCCTGGAGGGAAACAGATACGCAGTATTTT.

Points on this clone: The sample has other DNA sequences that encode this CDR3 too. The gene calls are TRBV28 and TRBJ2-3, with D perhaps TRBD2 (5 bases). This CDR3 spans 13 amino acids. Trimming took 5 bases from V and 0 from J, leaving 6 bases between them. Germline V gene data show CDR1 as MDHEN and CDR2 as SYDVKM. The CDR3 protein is CASSRTSTDTQYF. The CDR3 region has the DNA TGTGCCAGCAGTCGGACTAGCACAGATACGCAGTATTTT.

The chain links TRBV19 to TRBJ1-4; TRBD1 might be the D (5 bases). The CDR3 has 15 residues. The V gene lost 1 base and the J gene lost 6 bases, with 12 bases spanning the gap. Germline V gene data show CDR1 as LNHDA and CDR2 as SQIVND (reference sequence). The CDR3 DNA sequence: TGTGCCAGTAGTATAGCCACGGGACGGGATGAAAAACTGTTTTTT. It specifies CASSIATGRDEKLFF.

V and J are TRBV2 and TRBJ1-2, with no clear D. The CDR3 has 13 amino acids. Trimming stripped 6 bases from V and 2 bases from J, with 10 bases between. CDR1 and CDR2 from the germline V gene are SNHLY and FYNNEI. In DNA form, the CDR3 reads TGTGCCAGCAGCCCCAGACGGAACTATGGCTACACCTTC. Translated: CASSPRRNYGYTF.

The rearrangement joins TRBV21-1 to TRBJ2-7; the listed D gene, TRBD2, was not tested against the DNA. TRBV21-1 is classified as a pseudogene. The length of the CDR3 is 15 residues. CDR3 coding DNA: TGTGCCAGCAGCAAAGCTCGGGAGAGTCTCTACGAGCAGTACTTC. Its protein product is CASSKARESLYEQYF.

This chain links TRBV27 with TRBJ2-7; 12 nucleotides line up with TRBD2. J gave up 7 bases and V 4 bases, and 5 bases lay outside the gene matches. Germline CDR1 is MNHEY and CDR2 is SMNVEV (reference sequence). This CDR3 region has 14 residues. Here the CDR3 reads CASSSSGGALEQYF. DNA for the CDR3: TGTGCCAGCAGTTCTAGCGGGGGGGCCCTTGAGCAGTACTTC.

The CDR3 bases are TGTGCCAGCAGCGCCTACGGGGGGCGCACAGATACGCAGTATTTT. Protein: CASSAYGGRTDTQYF. V and J are TRBV7-2 and TRBJ2-3; maybe TRBD2 (7 bases). CDR1 and CDR2 from the germline V gene are SGHTA and FQGNSA. The V end lost 5 bases, the J end lost 1 base, and 13 bases lay between the germline ends. This CDR3 contains 15 residues. The whole variable domain, filled in from reference TRBV7-2 and TRBJ2-3, reads GAGVSQSPSNKVTEKGKDVELRCDPISGHTALYWYRQSLGQGLEFLIYFQGNSAPDKSGLPSDRFSAERTGGSVSTLTIQRTQQEDSAVYLCASSAYGGRTDTQYFGPGTRLTVL.

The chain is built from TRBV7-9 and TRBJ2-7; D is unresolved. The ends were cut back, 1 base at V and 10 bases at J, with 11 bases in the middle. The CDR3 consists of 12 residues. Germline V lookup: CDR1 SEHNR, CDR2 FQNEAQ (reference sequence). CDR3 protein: CASSLEVQLQYF. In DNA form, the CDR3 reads TGTGCCAGCAGCTTAGAGGTTCAACTCCAGTACTTC.

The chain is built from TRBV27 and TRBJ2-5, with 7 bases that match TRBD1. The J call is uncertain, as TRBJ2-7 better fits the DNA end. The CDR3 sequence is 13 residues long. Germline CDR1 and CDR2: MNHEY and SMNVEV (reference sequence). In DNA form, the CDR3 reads TGTGCCAGCGTCAGACAGGGCACCTACGAGCAGTACTTC. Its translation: CASVRQGTYEQYF.

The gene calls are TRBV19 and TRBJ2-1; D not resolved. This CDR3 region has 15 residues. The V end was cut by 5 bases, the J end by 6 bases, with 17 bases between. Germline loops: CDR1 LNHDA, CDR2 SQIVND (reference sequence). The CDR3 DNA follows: TGTGCCAGTAGTGGGGTGATACTAAGAGGCAATGAGCAGTTCTTC. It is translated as CASSGVILRGNEQFF.

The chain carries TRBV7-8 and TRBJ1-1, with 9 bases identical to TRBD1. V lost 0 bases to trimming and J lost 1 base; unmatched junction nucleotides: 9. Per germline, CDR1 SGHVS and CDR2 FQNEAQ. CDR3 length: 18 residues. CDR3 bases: TGTGCCAGCAGCTTAGCGACCCTCGGGACAGGGACGAACACTGAAGCTTTCTTT. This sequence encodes CASSLATLGTGTNTEAFF. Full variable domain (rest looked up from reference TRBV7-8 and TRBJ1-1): GAGVSQSPRYKVAKRGQDVALRCDPISGHVSLFWYQQALGQGPEFLTYFQNEAQLDKSGLPSDRFFAERPEGSVSTLKIQRTQQEDSAVYLCASSLATLGTGTNTEAFFGQGTRLTVV.

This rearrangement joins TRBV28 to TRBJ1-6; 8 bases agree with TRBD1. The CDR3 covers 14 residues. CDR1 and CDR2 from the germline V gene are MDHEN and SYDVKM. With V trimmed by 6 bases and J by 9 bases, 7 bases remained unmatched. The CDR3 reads CASRPGQVVSPLHF. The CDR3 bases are TGTGCCAGCAGGCCGGGACAGGTGGTTTCACCCCTCCACTTT.

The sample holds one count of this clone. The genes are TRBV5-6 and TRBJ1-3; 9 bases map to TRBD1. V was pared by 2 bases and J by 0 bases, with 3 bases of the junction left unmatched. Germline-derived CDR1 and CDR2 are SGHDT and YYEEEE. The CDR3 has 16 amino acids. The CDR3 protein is CASSFDRGSSGNTIYF. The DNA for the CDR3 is TGTGCCAGCAGCTTCGACAGGGGGTCCTCTGGAAACACCATATATTTT.

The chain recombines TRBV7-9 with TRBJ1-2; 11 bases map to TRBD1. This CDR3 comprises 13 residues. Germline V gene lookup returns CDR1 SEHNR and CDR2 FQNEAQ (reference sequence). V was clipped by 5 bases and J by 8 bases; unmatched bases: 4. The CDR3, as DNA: TGTGCCAGCAGCCCGGGACAGGGGGGCGGCTACACCTTC. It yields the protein CASSPGQGGGYTF. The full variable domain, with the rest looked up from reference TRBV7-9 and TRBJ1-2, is DTGVSQNPRHKITKRGQNVTFRCDPISEHNRLYWYRQTLGQGPEFLTYFQNEAQLEKSRLLSDRFSAERPKGSFSTLEIQRTEQGDSAMYLCASSPGQGGGYTFGSGTRLTVV.

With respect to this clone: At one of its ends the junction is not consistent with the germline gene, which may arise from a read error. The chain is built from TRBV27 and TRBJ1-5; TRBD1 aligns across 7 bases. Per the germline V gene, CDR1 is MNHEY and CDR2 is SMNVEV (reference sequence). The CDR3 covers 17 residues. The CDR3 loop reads CASRPRDSWWGNQPQHF. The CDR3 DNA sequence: TGTGCCAGCAGACCACGGGACAGTTGGTGGGGCAACCAGCCCCAGCATTTT.

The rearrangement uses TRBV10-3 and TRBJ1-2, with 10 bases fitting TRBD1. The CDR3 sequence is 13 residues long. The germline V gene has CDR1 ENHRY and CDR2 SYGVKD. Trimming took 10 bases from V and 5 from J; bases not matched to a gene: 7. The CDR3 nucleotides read TGTGCCACCAGACAGGGGGCGGGATATGGCTACACCTTC. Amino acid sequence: CATRQGAGYGYTF.

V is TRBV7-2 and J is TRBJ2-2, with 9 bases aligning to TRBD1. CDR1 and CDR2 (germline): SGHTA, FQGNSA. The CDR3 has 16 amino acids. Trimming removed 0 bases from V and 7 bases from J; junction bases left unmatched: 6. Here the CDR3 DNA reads TGTGCCAGCAGCTTAGCGGGACAGGGATTAATCGGGGAGCTGTTTTTT. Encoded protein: CASSLAGQGLIGELFF.

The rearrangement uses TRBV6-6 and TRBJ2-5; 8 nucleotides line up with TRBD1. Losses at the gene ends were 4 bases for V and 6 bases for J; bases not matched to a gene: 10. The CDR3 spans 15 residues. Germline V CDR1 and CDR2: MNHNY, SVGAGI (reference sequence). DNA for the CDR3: TGTGCCAGCAGTTTTCCCCCGGGGACAGGACAGACCCAGTACTTC. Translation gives CASSFPPGTGQTQYF.

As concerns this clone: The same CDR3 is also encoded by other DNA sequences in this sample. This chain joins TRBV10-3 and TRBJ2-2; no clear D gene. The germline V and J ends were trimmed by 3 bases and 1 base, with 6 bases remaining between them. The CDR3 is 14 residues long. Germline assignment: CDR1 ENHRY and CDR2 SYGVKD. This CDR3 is CAISEWGNTGELFF. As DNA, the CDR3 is TGTGCCATCAGTGAATGGGGGAACACCGGGGAGCTGTTTTTT.

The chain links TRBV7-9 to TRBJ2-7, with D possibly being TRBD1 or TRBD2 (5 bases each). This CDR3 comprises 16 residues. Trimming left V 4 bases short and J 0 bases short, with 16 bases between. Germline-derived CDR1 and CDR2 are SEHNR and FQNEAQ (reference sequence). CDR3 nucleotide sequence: TGTGCCAGCAGCTCCTTCCAGAGGGGCTTCTCCTACGAGCAGTACTTC. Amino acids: CASSSFQRGFSYEQYF.

CDR3 nucleotides: TGTGCCAGTAGTTCCCCCGGGACAGGGACCCACGAGCAGTACTTC. Its translation is CASSSPGTGTHEQYF. This sequence joins TRBV19 and TRBJ2-7, with 9 bases aligning to TRBD1. The CDR3 spans 15 residues. Germline loops: CDR1 LNHDA, CDR2 SQIVND (reference sequence). J was trimmed by 5 bases and V by 5 bases; bases with no gene match: 10.

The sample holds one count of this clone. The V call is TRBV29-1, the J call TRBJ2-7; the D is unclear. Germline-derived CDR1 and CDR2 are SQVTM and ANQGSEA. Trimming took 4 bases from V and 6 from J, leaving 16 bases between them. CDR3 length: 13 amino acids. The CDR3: CSVAKGDGREQYF. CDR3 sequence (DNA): TGCAGCGTTGCTAAGGGTGATGGGCGCGAGCAGTACTTC.

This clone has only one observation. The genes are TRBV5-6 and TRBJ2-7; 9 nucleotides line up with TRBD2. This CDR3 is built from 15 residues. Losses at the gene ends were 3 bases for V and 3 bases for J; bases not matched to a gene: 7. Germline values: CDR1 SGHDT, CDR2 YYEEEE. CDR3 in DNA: TGTGCCAGCAGCTCGAGGACTAGCGTCCTCTACGAGCAGTACTTC. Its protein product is CASSSRTSVLYEQYF.

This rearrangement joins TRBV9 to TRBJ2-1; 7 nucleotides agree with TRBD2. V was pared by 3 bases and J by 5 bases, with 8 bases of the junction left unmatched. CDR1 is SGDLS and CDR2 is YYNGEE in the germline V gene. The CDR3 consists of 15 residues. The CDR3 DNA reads TGTGCCAGCAGCGGGAGTGGGACTACAAACAATGAGCAGTTCTTC. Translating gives CASSGSGTTNNEQFF.